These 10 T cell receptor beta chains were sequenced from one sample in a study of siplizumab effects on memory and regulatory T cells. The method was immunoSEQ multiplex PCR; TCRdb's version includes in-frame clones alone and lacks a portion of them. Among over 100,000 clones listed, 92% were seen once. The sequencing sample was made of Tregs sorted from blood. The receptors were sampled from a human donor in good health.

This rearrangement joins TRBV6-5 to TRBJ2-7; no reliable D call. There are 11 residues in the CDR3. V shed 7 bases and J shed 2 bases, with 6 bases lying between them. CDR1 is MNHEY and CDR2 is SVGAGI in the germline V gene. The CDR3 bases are TGTGCCAGCACTAATACCTACGAGCAGTACTTC. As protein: CASTNTYEQYF.

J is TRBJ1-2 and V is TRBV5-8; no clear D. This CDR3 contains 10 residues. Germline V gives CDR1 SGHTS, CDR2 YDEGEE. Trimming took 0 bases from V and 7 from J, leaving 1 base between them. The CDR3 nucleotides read TGTGCCAGCAGCTTGGTTGGCTACACCTTC. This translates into CASSLVGYTF.

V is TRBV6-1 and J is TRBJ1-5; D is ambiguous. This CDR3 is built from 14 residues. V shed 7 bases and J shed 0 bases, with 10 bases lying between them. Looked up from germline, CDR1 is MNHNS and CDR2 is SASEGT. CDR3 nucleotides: TGTGCCAGCATCCGGACGGATAGCAATCAGCCCCAGCATTTT. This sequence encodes CASIRTDSNQPQHF.

CDR3 bases: TGTGCCATCAGTGATGGGGACGGGCGGACCACTGAAGCTTTCTTT. Its protein product is CAISDGDGRTTEAFF. The chain couples TRBV10-3 to TRBJ1-1; tentative D call: TRBD1 (5 bases). The germline V gene encodes CDR1 ENHRY and CDR2 SYGVKD. The CDR3 is 15 amino acids. Trimming cost V 3 bases and J 4 bases, with 15 bases left between them.

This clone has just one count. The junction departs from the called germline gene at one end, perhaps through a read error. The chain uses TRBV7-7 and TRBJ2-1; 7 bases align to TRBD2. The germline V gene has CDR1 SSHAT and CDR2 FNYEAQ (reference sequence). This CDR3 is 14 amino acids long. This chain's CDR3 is CASSHGGGENEQFF. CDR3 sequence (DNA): TGTGCTAGCAGCCACGGTGGGGGGGAGAATGAGCAGTTCTTC.

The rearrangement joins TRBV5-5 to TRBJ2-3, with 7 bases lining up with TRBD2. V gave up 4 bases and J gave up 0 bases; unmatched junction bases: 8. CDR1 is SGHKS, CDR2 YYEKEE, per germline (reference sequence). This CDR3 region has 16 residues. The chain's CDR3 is CASSDSAGPSTDTQYF. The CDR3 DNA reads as TGTGCCAGCAGCGATTCAGCGGGGCCAAGCACAGATACGCAGTATTTT. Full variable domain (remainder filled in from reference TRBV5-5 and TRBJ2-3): DAGVTQSPTHLIKTRGQQVTLRCSPISGHKSVSWYQQVLGQGPQFIFQYYEKEERGRGNFPDRFSARQFPNYSSELNVNALLLGDSALYLCASSDSAGPSTDTQYFGPGTRLTVL.

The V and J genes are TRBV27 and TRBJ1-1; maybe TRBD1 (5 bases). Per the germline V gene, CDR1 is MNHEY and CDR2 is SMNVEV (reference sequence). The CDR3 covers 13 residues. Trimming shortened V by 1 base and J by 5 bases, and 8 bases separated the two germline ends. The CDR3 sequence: CASSLLGDTEAFF. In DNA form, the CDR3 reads TGTGCCAGCAGTTTATTAGGGGATACTGAAGCTTTCTTT.

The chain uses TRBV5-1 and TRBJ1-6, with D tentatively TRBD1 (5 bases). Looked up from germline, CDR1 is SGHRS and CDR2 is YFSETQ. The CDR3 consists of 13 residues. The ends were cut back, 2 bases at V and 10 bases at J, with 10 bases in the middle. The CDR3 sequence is CASSFRVGSPLHF. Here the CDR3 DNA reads TGCGCCAGCAGCTTCAGGGTTGGGTCACCCCTCCACTTT.

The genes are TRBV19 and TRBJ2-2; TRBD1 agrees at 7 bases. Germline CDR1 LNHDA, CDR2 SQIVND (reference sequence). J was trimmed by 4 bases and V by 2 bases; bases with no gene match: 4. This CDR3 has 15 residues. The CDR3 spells CASSILRGPTGELFF. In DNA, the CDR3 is TGTGCCAGTAGTATATTGAGGGGGCCCACCGGGGAGCTGTTTTTT.

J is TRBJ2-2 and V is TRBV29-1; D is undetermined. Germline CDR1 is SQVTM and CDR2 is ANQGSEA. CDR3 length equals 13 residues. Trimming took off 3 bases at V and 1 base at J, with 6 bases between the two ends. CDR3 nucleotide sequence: TGCAGCGTTGACCCCCAGAACACCGGGGAGCTGTTTTTT. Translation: CSVDPQNTGELFF.